This T cell receptor (beta chain) was found in a study of OX40 agonist ivuxolimab in advanced cancers. Whole-study context: At doses from 0.01 to 10 mg/kg, patients were given intravenous ivuxolimab every 2 weeks. Patients undergoing dose escalation presented with hepatocellular carcinoma, melanoma, renal cell or head and neck cancer. General study points: Determination of antigen specificity was not performed for the expanded peripheral T cells.

Germline values: CDR1 SNHLY, CDR2 FYNNEI. The CDR3 has 14 amino acids. Losses at the gene ends were 10 bases for V and 3 bases for J; bases not matched to a gene: 6. Regarding this clone: Its antigen is not known.

Using immunoSEQ multiplex PCR, the repertoire was profiled, and TCRdb retains in-frame clones only, with some absent. The sample consists of under 20,000 clones, roughly 72% of them appearing once. The receptor's source is an adult with an advanced solid tumor such as melanoma, head and neck, liver or kidney cancer. The chain employs TRBV2 and TRBJ2-1; TRBD1 matches 10 bases. Sequencing was performed on CD4+ or CD8+ T cells sorted from blood, taken in a trial of the OX40 agonist ivuxolimab. For the CDR3, the DNA is TGTGCCACCAAGGACAGGGGGGACTACAATGAGCAGTTCTTC. Translating gives CATKDRGDYNEQFF.